The rows below give T cell receptor beta chains drawn from one sample of a study of cytomegalovirus exposure and HLA in healthy donors. TCRdb's table, derived via immunoSEQ multiplex PCR, lists solely in-frame clones and lacks some. The repertoire holds some 250,000 clones, with 90% as singletons. Material: PBMCs. The source is a woman in her twenties or thirties in good health and CMV-seronegative. Each CDR3 is given with its conserved first and last residue. Fields, in order: D gene, V gene, J gene, clone size, CDR3 protein, CDR3 DNA. The D gene is left open where the match is weak. A clone size is listed for some rows: how often the clone was seen (once, few, many), or a class if it is expanded.

d_gene: -
v_gene: TRBV4-3
j_gene: TRBJ2-7
abundance: -
CDR3aa: CASSQTPTVEQYF
CDR3nt: TGCGCCAGCAGCCAGACGCCGACAGTTGAGCAGTACTTC

d_gene: -
v_gene: TRBV5-1
j_gene: TRBJ2-2
abundance: -
CDR3aa: CASRFSGGATGELFF
CDR3nt: TGCGCCAGCAGATTCTCGGGGGGCGCGACCGGGGAGCTGTTTTTT

d_gene: -
v_gene: TRBV2
j_gene: TRBJ1-5
abundance: -
CDR3aa: CATAVSYSDQPQHF
CDR3nt: TGTGCTACAGCGGTTTCATATTCAGATCAGCCCCAGCATTTT

d_gene: -
v_gene: TRBV12-5
j_gene: TRBJ2-7
abundance: -
CDR3aa: CASAETLTPYEQYF
CDR3nt: TGTGCTAGTGCCGAGACTCTTACCCCCTACGAGCAGTACTTC

d_gene: TRBD2
v_gene: TRBV4-3
j_gene: TRBJ2-5
abundance: -
CDR3aa: CASSQGWTSGKETQYF
CDR3nt: TGCGCCAGCAGCCAAGGTTGGACTAGTGGCAAAGAGACCCAGTACTTC

d_gene: TRBD2
v_gene: TRBV7-6
j_gene: TRBJ2-7
abundance: few
CDR3aa: CASSFTSGRSEQYF
CDR3nt: TGTGCCAGCAGCTTCACTAGCGGGAGAAGCGAGCAGTACTTC

d_gene: -
v_gene: TRBV30
j_gene: TRBJ1-5
abundance: -
CDR3aa: CAWSVTRGNQPQHF
CDR3nt: TGTGCCTGGAGTGTAACCCGGGGCAATCAGCCCCAGCATTTT

d_gene: -
v_gene: TRBV11-2
j_gene: TRBJ2-7
abundance: -
CDR3aa: CASSLLKGSLYEQYF
CDR3nt: TGTGCCAGCAGCTTACTAAAAGGGTCTTTATACGAGCAGTACTTC

d_gene: TRBD1
v_gene: TRBV5-6
j_gene: TRBJ2-5
abundance: -
CDR3aa: CASSFGTGLNQETQYF
CDR3nt: TGTGCCAGCAGCTTCGGGACAGGGCTCAACCAAGAGACCCAGTACTTC

d_gene: -
v_gene: TRBV16
j_gene: TRBJ2-1
abundance: -
CDR3aa: CASSQSVSEQFF
CDR3nt: TGTGCCAGCAGCCAATCGGTGAGTGAGCAGTTCTTC

d_gene: TRBD1
v_gene: TRBV14
j_gene: TRBJ1-2
abundance: once
CDR3aa: CASSHLQGRVYGYTF
CDR3nt: TGTGCCAGCAGCCATTTACAGGGGAGAGTCTATGGCTACACCTTC

d_gene: -
v_gene: TRBV4-1
j_gene: TRBJ2-1
abundance: -
CDR3aa: CASSQERGSSYNEQFF
CDR3nt: TGCGCCAGCAGCCAAGAGAGGGGGAGCTCCTACAATGAGCAGTTCTTC

d_gene: -
v_gene: TRBV2
j_gene: TRBJ1-2
abundance: once
CDR3aa: CASSEAPGYYGYTF
CDR3nt: TGTGCCAGCAGTGAAGCGCCCGGGTACTATGGCTACACCTTC

d_gene: TRBD2
v_gene: TRBV11-2
j_gene: TRBJ2-7
abundance: -
CDR3aa: CASSSTSGRGGTYEQYF
CDR3nt: TGTGCCAGCAGCTCGACTAGCGGGAGGGGTGGAACCTACGAGCAGTACTTC

d_gene: TRBD1
v_gene: TRBV10-2
j_gene: TRBJ2-1
abundance: -
CDR3aa: CASSNPRQGYNEQFF
CDR3nt: TGCGCCAGCAGCAACCCGCGACAGGGGTACAATGAGCAGTTCTTC

d_gene: -
v_gene: TRBV7-3
j_gene: TRBJ2-2
abundance: -
CDR3aa: CASSFTGTTNTGELFF
CDR3nt: TGTGCCAGCAGCTTCACCGGGACAACGAACACCGGGGAGCTGTTTTTT

d_gene: TRBD1
v_gene: TRBV7-2
j_gene: TRBJ1-2
abundance: -
CDR3aa: CASSLAIDRALGYGYTF
CDR3nt: TGTGCCAGCAGCTTAGCGATAGACAGGGCCCTGGGCTATGGCTACACCTTC

d_gene: TRBD2
v_gene: TRBV19
j_gene: TRBJ2-3
abundance: once
CDR3aa: CASTAGGVDTQYF
CDR3nt: TGTGCCAGTACGGCGGGAGGTGTAGATACGCAGTATTTT

d_gene: -
v_gene: TRBV19
j_gene: TRBJ1-3
abundance: -
CDR3aa: CASSNWRGAGNTIYF
CDR3nt: TGTGCCAGTAGTAATTGGCGGGGAGCTGGAAACACCATATATTTT

d_gene: -
v_gene: TRBV5-1
j_gene: TRBJ1-1
abundance: -
CDR3aa: CASSLAMTNTEAFF
CDR3nt: TGCGCCAGCAGCTTGGCCATGACGAACACTGAAGCTTTCTTT

d_gene: TRBD1
v_gene: TRBV28
j_gene: TRBJ1-3
abundance: -
CDR3aa: CASSYRGGGGNTIYF
CDR3nt: TGTGCCAGCAGTTACCGAGGGGGCGGTGGAAACACCATATATTTT

d_gene: -
v_gene: TRBV4-1
j_gene: TRBJ1-3
abundance: once
CDR3aa: CASGHVSGNTIYF
CDR3nt: TGCGCCAGCGGTCACGTCTCTGGAAACACCATATATTTT

d_gene: TRBD1
v_gene: TRBV11-2
j_gene: TRBJ1-2
abundance: -
CDR3aa: CASSPREGAAYGYTF
CDR3nt: TGTGCCAGCAGCCCCCGAGAGGGGGCGGCGTATGGCTACACCTTC

d_gene: -
v_gene: TRBV5-4
j_gene: TRBJ1-2
abundance: -
CDR3aa: CASSLAGRRDYGYTF
CDR3nt: TGTGCCAGCAGCTTGGCCGGACGGAGGGACTATGGCTACACCTTC

d_gene: -
v_gene: TRBV27
j_gene: TRBJ1-1
abundance: -
CDR3aa: CASALQQNTEAFF
CDR3nt: TGTGCCAGCGCCCTACAGCAGAACACTGAAGCTTTCTTT

d_gene: TRBD2
v_gene: TRBV9
j_gene: TRBJ2-1
abundance: -
CDR3aa: CASSPPAGLADDNEQFF
CDR3nt: TGTGCCAGCAGCCCCCCGGCGGGGCTAGCGGATGACAATGAGCAGTTCTTC

d_gene: -
v_gene: TRBV19
j_gene: TRBJ2-7
abundance: few
CDR3aa: CASSMGAPYEQYF
CDR3nt: TGTGCCAGTAGTATGGGAGCGCCCTACGAGCAGTACTTC

d_gene: -
v_gene: TRBV28
j_gene: TRBJ2-3
abundance: -
CDR3aa: CASRAGQPDTQYF
CDR3nt: TGTGCCAGCAGAGCGGGACAGCCAGATACGCAGTATTTT

d_gene: -
v_gene: TRBV28
j_gene: TRBJ2-7
abundance: -
CDR3aa: CASGRGPWGSYEQYF
CDR3nt: TGTGCCAGCGGCCGGGGACCGTGGGGGTCCTACGAGCAGTACTTC

d_gene: TRBD1
v_gene: TRBV28
j_gene: TRBJ2-5
abundance: -
CDR3aa: CASSLDRGWIQETQYF
CDR3nt: TGTGCCAGCAGTCTTGACAGGGGCTGGATCCAAGAGACCCAGTACTTC

d_gene: -
v_gene: TRBV19
j_gene: TRBJ2-1
abundance: once
CDR3aa: CASSFDRDNEQFF
CDR3nt: TGTGCCAGTAGTTTCGACAGAGACAATGAGCAGTTCTTC

d_gene: -
v_gene: TRBV29-1
j_gene: TRBJ1-1
abundance: -
CDR3aa: CSVRDGNTEAFF
CDR3nt: TGCAGCGTTCGGGACGGGAACACTGAAGCTTTCTTT

d_gene: -
v_gene: TRBV5-1
j_gene: TRBJ2-3
abundance: -
CDR3aa: CASSLSTAPGGTDTQYF
CDR3nt: TGCGCCAGCAGCTTGAGTACGGCTCCCGGGGGCACAGATACGCAGTATTTT

d_gene: -
v_gene: TRBV19
j_gene: TRBJ1-5
abundance: -
CDR3aa: CASSTRPTLPFLNQPQHF
CDR3nt: TGTGCCAGTAGTACCCGCCCTACTCTACCCTTCCTCAATCAGCCCCAGCATTTT

d_gene: TRBD1
v_gene: TRBV7-9
j_gene: TRBJ2-3
abundance: -
CDR3aa: CASSPSGQGWPDTQYF
CDR3nt: TGTGCCAGCAGCCCCTCGGGACAGGGATGGCCAGATACGCAGTATTTT

d_gene: -
v_gene: TRBV5-1
j_gene: TRBJ2-2
abundance: -
CDR3aa: CASSLAWGAGTGELFF
CDR3nt: TGCGCCAGCAGCTTGGCCTGGGGCGCGGGCACCGGGGAGCTGTTTTTT

d_gene: TRBD1
v_gene: TRBV29-1
j_gene: TRBJ2-3
abundance: -
CDR3aa: CSVVGQGHTDTQYF
CDR3nt: TGCAGCGTTGTGGGACAGGGACACACAGATACGCAGTATTTT

d_gene: -
v_gene: TRBV29-1
j_gene: TRBJ2-1
abundance: -
CDR3aa: CSVEENRPGSTYGEQFF
CDR3nt: TGCAGCGTTGAAGAAAACAGGCCCGGTTCCACTTACGGTGAGCAGTTCTTC

d_gene: -
v_gene: TRBV11-2
j_gene: TRBJ2-1
abundance: -
CDR3aa: CASSARDGSSYNEQFF
CDR3nt: TGTGCCAGCAGCGCCCGGGACGGGAGCTCCTACAATGAGCAGTTCTTC

d_gene: -
v_gene: TRBV5-1
j_gene: TRBJ2-7
abundance: -
CDR3aa: CASSWGLAPTYEQYF
CDR3nt: TGCGCCAGCAGCTGGGGACTCGCGCCTACCTACGAGCAGTACTTC

d_gene: -
v_gene: TRBV4-3
j_gene: TRBJ1-5
abundance: -
CDR3aa: CASSQVGNQPQHF
CDR3nt: TGCGCCAGCAGCCAAGTAGGCAATCAGCCCCAGCATTTT

d_gene: -
v_gene: TRBV28
j_gene: TRBJ1-4
abundance: -
CDR3aa: CASSLPGTPRLFF
CDR3nt: TGTGCCAGCAGTTTGCCCGGGACACCAAGGTTGTTTTTT